This T cell receptor (beta chain) stems from a study of Ad26.COV2.S vaccination and SARS-CoV-2 variants. Across the study: The donor participated in the COV1001 trial, in its Ad26.COV2.S arm. Once or twice, 56 days apart, Ad26.COV2.S was delivered intramuscularly. The study's findings and limits: Marked by substantial breadth, spike-specific CD8+ and CD4+ T cell responses were reportedly seen after vaccination. The analyses of TCR breadth and depth may have understated the size of total T cell responses.

The table came from immunoSEQ multiplex PCR; TCRdb's copy has only in-frame clones and leaves some out. The sample lists about 400,000 clones, 88% occurring once. Trimming at V came to 0 bases and at J to 7 bases, leaving 6 bases not matched to a gene. The V gene's germline CDR1 is SGHNT and CDR2 YYREEE (reference sequence). CDR3 size: 15 residues. The sample's treatment: some 19 received Ad26.COV2.S at low or high dose, single or two shots; 5 received placebo; per-sample allocation not given. The samples were gathered on day 63 after the first injection of vaccine or placebo. Details on this clone: Its antigen is undetermined.

The sequence came from a person aged 18-65 years who received the Ad26.COV2.S COVID-19 vaccine or a placebo. Sequenced here: peripheral blood, sampled in a trial of Ad26.COV2.S vaccine versus placebo. The chain employs TRBV5-4 and TRBJ2-1, with 8 bases aligning to TRBD2. The CDR3 coding sequence is TGTGCCAGCAGCTTGGCCGGCGGGGGGAGGAATGAGCAGTTCTTC. Translating it yields CASSLAGGGRNEQFF.